This T cell receptor (beta chain) came from a study of blood T cell repertoires in COVID-19. Looking at the study overall: Material from acute and convalescent COVID-19 was sourced from the United States, Italy and Spain. In each case, the material was cDNA or gDNA derived from T cells, B-cell-depleted T cells, or PBMCs.

Under the authors' procedure: For nucleated cells, counts were estimated from reference gene primer amplification. TCRdb's table, derived via immunoSEQ multiplex PCR, lists solely in-frame clones and lacks some. V and J calls and clone size come straight from that table; D and trimming were deduced from the DNA. The data show some 250,000 clones, around 88% seen once. Germline values: CDR1 SEHNR, CDR2 FQNEAQ (reference sequence). Trimming removed 4 bases from V and 8 bases from J; junction bases left unmatched: 7. The length of the CDR3 is 13 residues. Sequencing input: peripheral blood. The TCR comes from a woman aged 25 to 39 who had recovered from COVID-19. This rearrangement joins TRBV7-9 to TRBJ1-1; 7 nucleotides match TRBD1. The CDR3 here is CASSSRQGGEAFF. The CDR3 DNA reads as TGTGCCAGCAGCTCCCGACAGGGAGGCGAAGCTTTCTTT.